This T cell receptor (beta chain) was retrieved from a study of T cell repertoires in cytomegalovirus infection. About the research overall: Indications came from public TCR beta signatures; they pointed to CMV infection and to a matching HLA type. Study-level points and caveats: CMV carriers with the relevant HLA were identified by cumulative public TCR beta family frequency. It was HLA-C-restricted CMV-specific TCR beta clonotypes that dominated the response ex vivo.

The length of the CDR3 is 11 residues. Trimming removed 5 bases from V and 6 bases from J, with 10 bases in between. Per the germline V gene, CDR1 is DFQATT and CDR2 is SNEGSKA (reference sequence). TCRdb analysed the reads with MiXCR anew, one entry per CDR3 protein. The data hold a few hundred thousand distinct CDR3 sequences, with approximately 13% observed a single time. For this clonotype: Its antigen is still unknown.

The source is a human donor in good health (CMV status not recorded). Some clones in this sample may be carry-over from other donors' samples. Sequences were obtained from PBMCs. This sequence joins TRBV20-1 and TRBJ1-1, with unresolved D. This chain's CDR3 is CSADHGAEAFF. CDR3 sequence (DNA): TGCAGTGCTGACCACGGGGCTGAAGCTTTCTTT.